This T cell receptor (beta chain) is from a study of long-term antiretroviral therapy in people with HIV. The CDR3 length is 14 residues. Per germline, CDR1 MRHNA and CDR2 SNTAGT. V was clipped by 5 bases and J by 1 base, with 8 bases between them. Survey-level resolution applied to immunoSEQ assay v3.0. Measured with immunoSEQ multiplex PCR; TCRdb has only the in-frame clones, and not every one. The data show around 22,000 clones, with around 84% seen just once and under 9.5% held by the top ten. The sequencing here drew on unsorted PBMCs, taken 1.8 years before starting antiretroviral therapy. The J gene is TRBJ2-2, the V gene TRBV6-4; D may be TRBD2 (6 bases). The receptor was isolated from a woman aged 30 to 39 with HIV. The CDR3 sequence: CASSLGGNTGELFF. For the CDR3, the DNA is TGTGCCAGCAGTTTGGGGGGGAACACCGGGGAGCTGTTTTTT.